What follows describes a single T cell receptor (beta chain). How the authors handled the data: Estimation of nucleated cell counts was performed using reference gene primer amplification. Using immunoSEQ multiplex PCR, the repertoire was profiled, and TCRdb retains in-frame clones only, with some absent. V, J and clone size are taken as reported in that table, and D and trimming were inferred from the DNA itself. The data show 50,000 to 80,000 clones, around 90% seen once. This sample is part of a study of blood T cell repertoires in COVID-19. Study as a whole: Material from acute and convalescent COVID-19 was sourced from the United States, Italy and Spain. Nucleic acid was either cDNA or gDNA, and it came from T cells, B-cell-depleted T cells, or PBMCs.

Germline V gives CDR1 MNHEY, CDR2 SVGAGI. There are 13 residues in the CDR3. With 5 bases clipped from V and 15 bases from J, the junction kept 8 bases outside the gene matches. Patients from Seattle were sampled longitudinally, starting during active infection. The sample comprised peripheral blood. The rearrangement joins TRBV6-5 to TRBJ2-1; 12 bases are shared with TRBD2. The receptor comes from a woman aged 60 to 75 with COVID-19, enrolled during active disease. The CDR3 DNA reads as TGTGCCAGCAGTAATCGACTAGCGGGAGCTGGGTTCTTC. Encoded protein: CASSNRLAGAGFF.